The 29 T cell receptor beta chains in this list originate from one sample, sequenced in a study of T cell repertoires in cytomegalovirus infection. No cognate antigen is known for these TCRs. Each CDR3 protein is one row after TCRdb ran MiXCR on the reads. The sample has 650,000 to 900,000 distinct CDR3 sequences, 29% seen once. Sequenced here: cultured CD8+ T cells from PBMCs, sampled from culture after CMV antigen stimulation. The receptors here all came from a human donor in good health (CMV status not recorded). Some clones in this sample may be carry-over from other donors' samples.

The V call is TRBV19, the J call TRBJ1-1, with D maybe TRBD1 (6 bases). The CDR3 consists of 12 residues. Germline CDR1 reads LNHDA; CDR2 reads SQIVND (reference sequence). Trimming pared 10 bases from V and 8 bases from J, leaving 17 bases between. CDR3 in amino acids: CAISTGRSEAFF. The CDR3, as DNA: TGTGCCATTTCGACAGGTCGATCCGAAGCTTTCTTT.

As DNA, the CDR3 is TGTGCCAGCAGTTACTCCTCTAGCGGCACCATGAGCTCCTACAATGAGCAGTTCTTC. This codes for CASSYSSSGTMSSYNEQFF. The chain combines TRBV6-5 with TRBJ2-1; TRBD2 matches at 7 bases. CDR3 length: 19 residues. The germline V gene has CDR1 MNHEY and CDR2 SVGAGI. Trimming removed 0 bases from V and 0 bases from J; junction bases left unmatched: 11.

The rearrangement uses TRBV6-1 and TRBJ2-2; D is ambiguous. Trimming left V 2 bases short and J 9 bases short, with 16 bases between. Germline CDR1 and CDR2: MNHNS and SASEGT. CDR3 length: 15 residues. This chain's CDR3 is CASSERLPARWELFF. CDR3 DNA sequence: TGTGCCAGCAGTGAACGTCTCCCTGCACGCTGGGAGCTGTTTTTT.

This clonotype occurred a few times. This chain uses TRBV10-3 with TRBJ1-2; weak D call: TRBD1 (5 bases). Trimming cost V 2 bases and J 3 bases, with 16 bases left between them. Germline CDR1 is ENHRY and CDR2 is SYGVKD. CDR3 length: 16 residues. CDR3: CAISELRERGHYGYTF. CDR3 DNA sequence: TGTGCCATCAGTGAGCTCAGGGAAAGAGGGCACTATGGCTACACCTTC.

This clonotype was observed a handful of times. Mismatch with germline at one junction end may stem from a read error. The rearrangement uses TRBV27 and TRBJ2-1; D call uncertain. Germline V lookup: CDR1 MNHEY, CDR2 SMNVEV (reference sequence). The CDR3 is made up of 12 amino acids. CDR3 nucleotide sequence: TGCGCCAGCAGCCTACTGGGCTATGAGCAGTTCTTC. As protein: CASSLLGYEQFF.

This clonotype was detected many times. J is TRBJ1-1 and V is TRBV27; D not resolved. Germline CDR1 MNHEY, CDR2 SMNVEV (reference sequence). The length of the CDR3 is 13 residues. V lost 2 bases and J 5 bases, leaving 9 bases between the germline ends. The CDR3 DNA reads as TGTGCCAGCAGTTTAAAGGTTCGGACTGAAGCTTTCTTT. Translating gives CASSLKVRTEAFF.

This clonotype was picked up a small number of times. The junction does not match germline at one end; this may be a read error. Here the CDR3 reads CASSSHLGHPSQRGGKGDTQYF. The CDR3, as DNA: TGTGCTAGCAGCTCTCACCTGGGACACCCCTCCCAGCGGGGGGGCAAGGGAGATACGCAGTATTTT. The rearrangement links TRBV7-7 to TRBJ2-3, with 10 bases identical to TRBD2. CDR1 and CDR2 (germline): SSHAT, FNYEAQ (reference sequence). The CDR3 is 22 amino acids.

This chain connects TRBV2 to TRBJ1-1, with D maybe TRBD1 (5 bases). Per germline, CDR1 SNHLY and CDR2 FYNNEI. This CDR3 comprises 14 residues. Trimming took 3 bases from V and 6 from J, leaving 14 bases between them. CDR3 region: CASSEGGVYSEAFF. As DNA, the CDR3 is TGTGCCAGCAGTGAGGGGGGGGTTTATTCTGAAGCTTTCTTT. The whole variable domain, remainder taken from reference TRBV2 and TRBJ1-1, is EPEVTQTPSHQVTQMGQEVILRCVPISNHLYFYWYRQILGQKVEFLVSFYNNEISEKSEIFDDQFSVERPDGSNFTLKIRSTKLEDSAMYFCASSEGGVYSEAFFGQGTRLTVV.

The CDR3 bases are TGTGCCAGTAGCCGACCTTGGACAGGGGCGGACATTCAGTACTTC. Protein sequence: CASSRPWTGADIQYF. This sequence joins TRBV19 and TRBJ2-4; 9 bases align to TRBD1. The CDR3 contains 15 residues. Germline V gene data show CDR1 as LNHDA and CDR2 as SQIVND (reference sequence). The V gene end was trimmed by 6 bases and the J gene end by 8 bases; junction bases not matched to a gene: 11.

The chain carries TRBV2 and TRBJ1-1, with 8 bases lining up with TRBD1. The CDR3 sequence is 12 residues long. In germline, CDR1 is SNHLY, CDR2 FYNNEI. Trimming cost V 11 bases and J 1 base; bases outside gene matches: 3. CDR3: CAPRGQNTEAFF. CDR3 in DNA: TGTGCCCCCAGGGGGCAGAACACTGAAGCTTTCTTT.

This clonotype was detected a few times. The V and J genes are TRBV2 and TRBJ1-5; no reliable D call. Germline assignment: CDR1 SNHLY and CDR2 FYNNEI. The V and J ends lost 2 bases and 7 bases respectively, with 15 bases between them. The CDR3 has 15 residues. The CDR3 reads CASSESRTSRQPQHF. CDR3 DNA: TGTGCCAGCAGTGAATCACGGACCTCGAGGCAGCCCCAGCATTTT.

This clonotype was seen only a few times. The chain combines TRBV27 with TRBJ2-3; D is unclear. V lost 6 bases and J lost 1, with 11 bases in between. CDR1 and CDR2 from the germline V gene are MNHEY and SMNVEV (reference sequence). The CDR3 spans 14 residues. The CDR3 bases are TGTGCCAGCAGGCCGTATACCGGCACAGATACGCAGTATTTT. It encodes CASRPYTGTDTQYF.

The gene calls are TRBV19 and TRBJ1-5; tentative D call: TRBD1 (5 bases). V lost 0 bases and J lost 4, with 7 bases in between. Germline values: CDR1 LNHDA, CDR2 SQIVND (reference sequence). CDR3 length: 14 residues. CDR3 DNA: TGTGCCAGTAGTATAGATTGGGGGAATCAGCCCCAGCATTTT. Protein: CASSIDWGNQPQHF.

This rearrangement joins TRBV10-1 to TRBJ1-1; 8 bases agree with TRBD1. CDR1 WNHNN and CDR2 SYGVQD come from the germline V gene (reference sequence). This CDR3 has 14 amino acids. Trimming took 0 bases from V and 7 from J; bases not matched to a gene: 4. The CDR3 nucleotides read TGCGCCAGCAGTGAGTCTCCAGGGGGCCGTGAAGCTTTCTTT. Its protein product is CASSESPGGREAFF.

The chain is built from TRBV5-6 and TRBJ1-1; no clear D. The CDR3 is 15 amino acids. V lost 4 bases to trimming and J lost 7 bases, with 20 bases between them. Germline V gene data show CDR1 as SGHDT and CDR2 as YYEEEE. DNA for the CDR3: TGTGCCAGCAGCCCGGACCCTCCGAGGGTGGGTGAAGCTTTCTTT. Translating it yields CASSPDPPRVGEAFF.

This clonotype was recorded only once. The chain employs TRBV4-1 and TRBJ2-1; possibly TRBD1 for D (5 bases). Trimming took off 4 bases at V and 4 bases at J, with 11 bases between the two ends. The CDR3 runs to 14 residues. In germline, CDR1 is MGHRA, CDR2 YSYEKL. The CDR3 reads CASSLDSLYNEQFF. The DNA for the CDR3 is TGCGCCAGCAGCCTCGACAGTTTATACAATGAGCAGTTCTTC.

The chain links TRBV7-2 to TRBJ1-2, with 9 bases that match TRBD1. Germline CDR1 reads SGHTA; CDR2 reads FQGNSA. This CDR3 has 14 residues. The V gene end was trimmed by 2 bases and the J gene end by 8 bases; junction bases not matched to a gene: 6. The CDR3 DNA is TGTGCCAGCAGCTTAACAGGGGGCGTTAGGGGCTACACCTTC. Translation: CASSLTGGVRGYTF.

The CDR3 DNA reads TGTGCCAGCACGAATAACTATGGCTACACCTTC. Translating it yields CASTNNYGYTF. The rearrangement uses TRBV6-8 and TRBJ1-2, with D unresolved. With 7 bases removed from V and 1 base from J, the gap between germline ends came to 4 bases. Per germline, CDR1 MNHGY and CDR2 SAAAGT. The CDR3 contains 11 residues.

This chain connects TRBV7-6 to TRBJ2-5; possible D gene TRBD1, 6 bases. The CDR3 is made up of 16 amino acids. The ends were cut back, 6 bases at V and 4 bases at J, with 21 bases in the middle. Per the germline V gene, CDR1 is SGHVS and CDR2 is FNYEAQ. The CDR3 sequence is CASSSPRTPGVETQYF. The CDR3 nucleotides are TGTGCCAGCAGTTCCCCCCGGACGCCAGGGGTAGAGACCCAGTACTTC.

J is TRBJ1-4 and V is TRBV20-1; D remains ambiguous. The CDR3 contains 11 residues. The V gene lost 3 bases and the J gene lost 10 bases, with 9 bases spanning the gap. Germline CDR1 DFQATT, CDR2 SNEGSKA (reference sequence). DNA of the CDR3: TGCAGTGCTAGCGGCGGGAGAAAACTGTTTTTT. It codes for CSASGGRKLFF.

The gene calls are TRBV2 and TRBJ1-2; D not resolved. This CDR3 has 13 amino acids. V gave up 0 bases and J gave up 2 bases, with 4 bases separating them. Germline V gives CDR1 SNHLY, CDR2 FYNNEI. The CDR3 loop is CASSEAWNYGYTF. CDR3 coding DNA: TGTGCCAGCAGTGAAGCGTGGAACTATGGCTACACCTTC. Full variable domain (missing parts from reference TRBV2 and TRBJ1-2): EPEVTQTPSHQVTQMGQEVILRCVPISNHLYFYWYRQILGQKVEFLVSFYNNEISEKSEIFDDQFSVERPDGSNFTLKIRSTKLEDSAMYFCASSEAWNYGYTFGSGTRLTVV.

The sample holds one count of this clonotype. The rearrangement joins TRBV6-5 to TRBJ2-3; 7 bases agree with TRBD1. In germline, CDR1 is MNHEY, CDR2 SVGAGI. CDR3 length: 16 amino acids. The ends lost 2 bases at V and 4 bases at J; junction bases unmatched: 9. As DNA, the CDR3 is TGTGCCAGCAGTTACAGCACAGGGGAAGAGGCAGATACGCAGTATTTT. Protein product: CASSYSTGEEADTQYF.

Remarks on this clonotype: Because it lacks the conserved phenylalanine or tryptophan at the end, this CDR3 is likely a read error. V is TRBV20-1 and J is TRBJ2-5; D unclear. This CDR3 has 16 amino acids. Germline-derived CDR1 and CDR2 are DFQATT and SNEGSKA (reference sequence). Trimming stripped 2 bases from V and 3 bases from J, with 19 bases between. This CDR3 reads CSARSLPTPTKETQYL. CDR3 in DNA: TGCAGTGCTAGAAGCCTACCAACGCCGACAAAAGAGACCCAGTACTTA.

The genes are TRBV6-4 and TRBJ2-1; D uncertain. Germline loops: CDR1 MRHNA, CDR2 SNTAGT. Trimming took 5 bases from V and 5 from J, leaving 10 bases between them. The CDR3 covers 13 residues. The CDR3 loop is CASSRDGHNEQFF. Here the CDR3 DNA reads TGTGCCAGCAGTCGCGACGGACACAATGAGCAGTTCTTC.

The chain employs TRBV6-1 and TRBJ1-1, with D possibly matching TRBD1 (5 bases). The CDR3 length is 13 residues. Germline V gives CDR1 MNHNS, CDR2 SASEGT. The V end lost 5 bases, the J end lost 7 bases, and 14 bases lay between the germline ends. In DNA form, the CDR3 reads TGTGCCAGCAGTATTTACAGGTTCCTTGAAGCTTTCTTT. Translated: CASSIYRFLEAFF.

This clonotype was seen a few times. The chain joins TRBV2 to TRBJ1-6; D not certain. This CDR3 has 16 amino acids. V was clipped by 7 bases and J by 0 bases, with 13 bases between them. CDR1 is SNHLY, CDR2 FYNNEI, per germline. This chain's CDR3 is CASIQELSSYNSPLHF. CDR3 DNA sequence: TGTGCCAGCATACAAGAGCTGAGCTCCTATAATTCACCCCTCCACTTT. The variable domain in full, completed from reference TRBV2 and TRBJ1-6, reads EPEVTQTPSHQVTQMGQEVILRCVPISNHLYFYWYRQILGQKVEFLVSFYNNEISEKSEIFDDQFSVERPDGSNFTLKIRSTKLEDSAMYFCASIQELSSYNSPLHFGNGTRLTVT.

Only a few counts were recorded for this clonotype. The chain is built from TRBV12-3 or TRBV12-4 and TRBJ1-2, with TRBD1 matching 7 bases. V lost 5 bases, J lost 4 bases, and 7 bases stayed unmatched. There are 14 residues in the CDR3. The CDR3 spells CASSPTGPGYGYTF. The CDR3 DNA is TGTGCCAGCAGTCCGACAGGGCCGGGCTATGGCTACACCTTC.

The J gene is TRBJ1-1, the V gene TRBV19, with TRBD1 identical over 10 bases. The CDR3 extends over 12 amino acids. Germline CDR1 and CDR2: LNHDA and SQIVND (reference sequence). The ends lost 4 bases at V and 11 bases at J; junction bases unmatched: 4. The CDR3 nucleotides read TGTGCCAGTAGTACCGGGACAGGGGACGCTTTCTTT. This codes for CASSTGTGDAFF.

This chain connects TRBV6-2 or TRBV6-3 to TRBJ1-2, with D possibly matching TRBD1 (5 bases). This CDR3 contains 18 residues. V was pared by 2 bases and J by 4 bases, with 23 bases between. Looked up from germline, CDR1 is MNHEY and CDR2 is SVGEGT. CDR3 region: CASSYQYGGRQTLYGYTF. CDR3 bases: TGTGCCAGCAGTTACCAATATGGGGGACGGCAGACCCTCTATGGCTACACCTTC.